A single sample is the source of the 27 T cell receptor beta chains below, sequenced in a study of human T cells and chemical hapten exposure. TCRdb fed the RACE reads into MiXCR, producing one record per CDR3 protein. The repertoire holds roughly 110,000 distinct CDR3 sequences, 12% seen once, with 1.6% in the top ten. Time point here: pre-sensitization, week 0. Noted treatment: therapeutic diphenylcyclopropenone sensitization with weekly scalp DPC. Sequencing used whole blood, obtained in connection with sensitization to the hapten diphenylcyclopropenone (DPC). The receptors here all came from a woman in her forties or fifties with alopecia areata. Some clones in this sample may be carry-over from other donors' samples.

This clonotype was counted only a few times. The chain recombines TRBV10-1 with TRBJ2-7; 9 bases agree with TRBD1. Germline CDR1 WNHNN, CDR2 SYGVQD (reference sequence). CDR3 length: 16 amino acids. Unmatched junction bases numbered 14, after V lost 8 bases and J lost 3 bases. The chain's CDR3 is CASSSSGTGNYYEQYF. Written as DNA, the CDR3 is TGCGCCAGCTCCTCGTCCGGGACAGGGAATTACTACGAGCAGTACTTC.

Only a few counts were recorded for this clonotype. The V gene is TRBV28, the J gene TRBJ2-2; no firm D call. CDR1 is MDHEN and CDR2 is SYDVKM in the germline V gene. CDR3 size: 10 residues. V lost 5 bases and J lost 8, with 3 bases in between. CDR3 protein: CASSTGELFF. The CDR3 nucleotides are TGTGCCAGCAGTACAGGGGAGCTGTTTTTT.

This clonotype has at least ten counts. The chain uses TRBV7-7 and TRBJ1-2, with D uncertain. There are 14 residues in the CDR3. Trimming left V 6 bases short and J 3 bases short, with 14 bases between. Germline V CDR1 and CDR2: SSHAT, FNYEAQ (reference sequence). This CDR3 is CASSHHRSDYGYTF. The CDR3 nucleotides are TGTGCCAGCAGTCACCACCGGAGTGACTATGGCTACACCTTC.

This clonotype was picked up many times. V gene TRBV18 combines with J gene TRBJ2-7, with D possibly matching TRBD1 (6 bases). The germline V gene has CDR1 KGHSH and CDR2 LQKENI. V gave up 3 bases and J gave up 6 bases, with 9 bases separating them. CDR3 length: 12 residues. CDR3 sequence: CASSPGQIEQYF. The DNA of the CDR3 is TGTGCCAGCTCACCCGGACAGATCGAGCAGTACTTC.

This chain connects TRBV18 to TRBJ2-3; no reliable D call. Deletions cut 1 base from V and 4 bases from J, with 15 bases between. The CDR3 length is 16 residues. Germline CDR1 and CDR2: KGHSH and LQKENI. CDR3 nucleotides: TGTGCCAGCTCACCACGACAAAGAGACCACGCAGATACGCAGTATTTT. It yields the protein CASSPRQRDHADTQYF.

There are a few counts of this clonotype. The V call is TRBV6-5, the J call TRBJ1-6; D is perhaps TRBD1 (6 bases). The germline V gene encodes CDR1 MNHEY and CDR2 SVGAGI. The CDR3 sequence is 14 residues long. The V end was cut by 6 bases, the J end by 8 bases, with 14 bases between. The CDR3 loop is CASSVTRGYSPLHF. In nucleotides, the CDR3 is TGTGCCAGCAGCGTGACCAGGGGCTATTCACCCCTCCACTTT.

In its sample, this clonotype was seen many times. This chain links TRBV20-1 with TRBJ2-3, with D possibly matching TRBD2 (6 bases). Germline assignment: CDR1 DFQATT and CDR2 SNEGSKA (reference sequence). This CDR3 region has 15 residues. V lost 4 bases to trimming and J lost 0 bases, with 14 bases between them. This CDR3 reads CSAIVGGGSTDTQYF. For the CDR3, the DNA is TGCAGTGCTATAGTAGGTGGGGGGAGCACAGATACGCAGTATTTT.

The table lists this clonotype with many counts. The rearrangement links TRBV6-1 to TRBJ1-5; D call uncertain. The CDR3 loop spans 15 amino acids. Per germline, CDR1 MNHNS and CDR2 SASEGT. V was clipped by 5 bases and J by 5 bases, with 16 bases between them. This CDR3 reads CASSSGELAYQPQHF. The CDR3 bases are TGTGCCAGCAGTTCGGGAGAGTTGGCCTATCAGCCCCAGCATTTT.

In the case of this clonotype: One junction end disagrees with the germline gene, perhaps due to a read error. The chain recombines TRBV10-3 with TRBJ1-1, with D possibly being TRBD1 (5 bases). Germline loops: CDR1 ENHRY, CDR2 SYGVKD. CDR3 size: 14 residues. The CDR3 nucleotides read TGTGTCATCAGCGGGGGAGGGTTCAACACTGAAGCTTTCTTT. Residues: CVISGGGFNTEAFF.

This clonotype occurred many times. The chain carries TRBV11-2 and TRBJ1-1; D uncertain. The CDR3 length is 15 residues. Germline V CDR1 and CDR2: SGHAT, FQNNGV. V was shortened by 4 bases and J by 1 base, with 13 bases between the two germline ends. CDR3 DNA sequence: TGTGCCAGCAGCTCCCACAGAGGGAGGAACACTGAAGCTTTCTTT. It translates to CASSSHRGRNTEAFF. The complete variable domain, with remaining parts taken from reference TRBV11-2 and TRBJ1-1, reads EAGVAQSPRYKIIEKRQSVAFWCNPISGHATLYWYQQILGQGPKLLIQFQNNGVVDDSQLPKDRFSAERLKGVDSTLKIQPAKLEDSAVYLCASSSHRGRNTEAFFGQGTRLTVV.

The sample holds many counts of this clonotype. This chain joins TRBV12-3 or TRBV12-4 and TRBJ2-2, with TRBD2 matching 15 bases. The CDR3 covers 19 residues. The V and J ends lost 6 bases and 0 bases, in that order; junction bases with no gene match: 8. CDR3 in amino acids: CASRDPGLAGGANTGELFF. The CDR3 DNA sequence: TGTGCCAGCAGGGACCCGGGACTAGCGGGAGGCGCGAACACCGGGGAGCTGTTTTTT.

There are many counts of this clonotype. This rearrangement joins TRBV29-1 to TRBJ1-1, with a tentative D call TRBD1 (6 bases). The CDR3 sequence is 12 residues long. V lost 6 bases to trimming and J lost 4 bases, with 12 bases between them. CDR1 and CDR2 (germline): SQVTM, ANQGSEA. For the CDR3, the DNA is TGCAGCGTGGGGACACTAATCACTGAAGCTTTCTTT. Protein: CSVGTLITEAFF.

This clonotype showed up many times. The V call is TRBV7-2, the J call TRBJ1-5; TRBD1 matches 11 bases. The CDR3 is made up of 17 amino acids. V lost 5 bases, J lost 4 bases, and 10 bases stayed unmatched. The germline gives CDR1 SGHTA, CDR2 FQGNSA. CDR3 DNA sequence: TGTGCCAGCAGCAAACAAGCCGGGACAGGGGGTAATCAGCCCCAGCATTTT. The encoded protein is CASSKQAGTGGNQPQHF.

Ten or more counts support this clonotype. This sequence joins TRBV18 and TRBJ1-2; D may be TRBD1 (5 bases). Trimming cost V 6 bases and J 3 bases, with 20 bases left between them. Germline V gene lookup returns CDR1 KGHSH and CDR2 LQKENI. This CDR3 contains 16 residues. CDR3: CASSQVQASGYYGYTF. The CDR3 DNA follows: TGTGCCAGCTCGCAGGTACAGGCTTCCGGGTACTATGGCTACACCTTC.

This chain links TRBV6-5 with TRBJ1-1; TRBD1 might be the D (5 bases). Germline V CDR1 and CDR2: MNHEY, SVGAGI. V was trimmed by 8 bases and J by 9 bases, leaving 19 bases between them. This CDR3 contains 13 residues. CDR3 nucleotide sequence: TGTGCCAGCCGAGGGACCGAAGGTACTAAAGCTTTCTTT. Encoded protein: CASRGTEGTKAFF.

The chain carries TRBV28 and TRBJ1-1, with TRBD1 as a possible D gene (6 bases). Looked up from germline, CDR1 is MDHEN and CDR2 is SYDVKM. The V and J ends lost 3 bases and 6 bases respectively, with 23 bases between them. The CDR3 runs 17 residues. CDR3 loop: CASSFGGYWVGGAEAFF. DNA for the CDR3: TGTGCCAGCAGTTTTGGCGGTTATTGGGTCGGGGGCGCTGAAGCTTTCTTT.

Of note for this clonotype: A read error may account for a junction end that differs from germline. V and J are TRBV7-7 and TRBJ2-2; D not resolved. This CDR3 comprises 14 residues. Germline V CDR1 and CDR2: SSHAT, FNYEAQ (reference sequence). This CDR3 is CASSPDWTAGELFF. CDR3 bases: TGTGCTAGCAGCCCCGATTGGACCGCCGGGGAGCTGTTTTTT.

This clonotype occurred a few times. In nucleotides, the CDR3 is TGTGCCAGCTCGCAGACATTTTTGGGGTATGAAGCTTTCTTT. It is translated as CASSQTFLGYEAFF. The V call is TRBV18, the J call TRBJ1-1; no definite D call. Looked up from germline, CDR1 is KGHSH and CDR2 is LQKENI. Trimming stripped 6 bases from V and 7 bases from J, with 18 bases between. The CDR3 is made up of 14 amino acids.

This clonotype came up a few times. The rearrangement joins TRBV28 to TRBJ1-2; weak D call: TRBD1 (6 bases). This CDR3 spans 12 amino acids. Germline V gene data show CDR1 as MDHEN and CDR2 as SYDVKM. V was clipped by 9 bases and J by 13 bases, with 21 bases between them. CDR3 loop: CASCPATGFSTF. The CDR3 DNA reads as TGTGCCAGTTGCCCCGCCACAGGGTTTAGCACCTTC.

A few counts support this clonotype. The chain is built from TRBV6-1 and TRBJ2-1; the D gene is possibly TRBD2 (5 bases). CDR3 length equals 15 residues. The ends were cut back, 3 bases at V and 3 bases at J, with 12 bases in the middle. Germline-derived CDR1 and CDR2 are MNHNS and SASEGT. The CDR3 DNA reads TGTGCCAGCAGTGAGGGTACGGGGATCTACAATGAGCAGTTCTTC. It specifies CASSEGTGIYNEQFF.

This clonotype was observed a handful of times. The rearrangement joins TRBV10-2 to TRBJ2-4; D is unresolved. CDR3 length: 13 residues. The germline CDR1 and CDR2 sequences are WSHSY and SAAADI. V dropped 3 bases and J dropped 10 bases, with 13 bases sitting between them. The CDR3 loop is CASSDNTQTIQYF. For the CDR3, the DNA is TGCGCCAGCAGTGACAACACCCAAACGATTCAGTACTTC.

The sample holds many counts of this clonotype. CDR3 protein: CASSTSGSSFSYNEQFF. CDR3 sequence (DNA): TGTGCCAGCTCGACTAGCGGGAGCTCCTTTTCCTACAATGAGCAGTTCTTC. The chain joins TRBV18 to TRBJ2-1, with TRBD2 matching over 12 bases. After removal of 6 bases from V and 1 base from J, the junction contained 7 bases not matched to a gene. CDR1 and CDR2 (germline): KGHSH, LQKENI. The CDR3 sequence is 17 residues long.

With respect to this clonotype: The junction does not match germline at one end; this may be a read error. V and J are TRBV5-1 and TRBJ2-7, with D possibly TRBD1 on 6 matching bases. This CDR3 is 14 amino acids long. The germline gives CDR1 SGHRS, CDR2 YFSETQ. CDR3 bases: TGCGTCAGCAGCTCCGGGACACAGACCTACGAGCAGTACTTC. Translation: CVSSSGTQTYEQYF.

This clonotype was detected a few times. The chain couples TRBV5-1 to TRBJ2-7; no firm D call. The CDR3 length is 13 residues. CDR1 SGHRS and CDR2 YFSETQ come from the germline V gene. The germline V and J ends were trimmed by 4 bases and 4 bases, with 12 bases remaining between them. CDR3 loop: CASSADLSYEQYF. The DNA of the CDR3 is TGCGCCAGCAGCGCTGACCTCTCTTACGAGCAGTACTTC.

CDR3 sequence reads: CASSQDQGLLYEQYF. CDR3 DNA: TGTGCCAGCAGCCAAGATCAGGGGCTGCTCTACGAGCAGTACTTC. The chain combines TRBV3-1 with TRBJ2-7, with D possibly matching TRBD1 (6 bases). Looked up from germline, CDR1 is LGHDT and CDR2 is YNNKEL (reference sequence). The CDR3 extends over 15 amino acids. Trimming pared 0 bases from V and 3 bases from J, leaving 12 bases between.

This rearrangement joins TRBV4-1 to TRBJ1-4; D gene ambiguous. Between the trimmed V and J ends, which lost 1 base and 5 bases, there was a span of 11 bases. CDR3 size: 15 residues. Germline CDR1 MGHRA, CDR2 YSYEKL. The CDR3 loop reads CASSQGWAANEKLFF. CDR3 bases: TGCGCCAGCAGCCAAGGTTGGGCAGCAAATGAAAAACTGTTTTTT.

The chain couples TRBV3-1 to TRBJ2-1, with 9 bases fitting TRBD2. Trimming took 3 bases from V and 12 from J; bases not matched to a gene: 9. CDR3 length: 14 residues. CDR1 is LGHDT, CDR2 YNNKEL, per germline (reference sequence). The chain's CDR3 is CASSQGRAGGRQFF. The CDR3 DNA is TGTGCCAGCAGCCAGGGAAGAGCGGGGGGCCGGCAGTTCTTC.